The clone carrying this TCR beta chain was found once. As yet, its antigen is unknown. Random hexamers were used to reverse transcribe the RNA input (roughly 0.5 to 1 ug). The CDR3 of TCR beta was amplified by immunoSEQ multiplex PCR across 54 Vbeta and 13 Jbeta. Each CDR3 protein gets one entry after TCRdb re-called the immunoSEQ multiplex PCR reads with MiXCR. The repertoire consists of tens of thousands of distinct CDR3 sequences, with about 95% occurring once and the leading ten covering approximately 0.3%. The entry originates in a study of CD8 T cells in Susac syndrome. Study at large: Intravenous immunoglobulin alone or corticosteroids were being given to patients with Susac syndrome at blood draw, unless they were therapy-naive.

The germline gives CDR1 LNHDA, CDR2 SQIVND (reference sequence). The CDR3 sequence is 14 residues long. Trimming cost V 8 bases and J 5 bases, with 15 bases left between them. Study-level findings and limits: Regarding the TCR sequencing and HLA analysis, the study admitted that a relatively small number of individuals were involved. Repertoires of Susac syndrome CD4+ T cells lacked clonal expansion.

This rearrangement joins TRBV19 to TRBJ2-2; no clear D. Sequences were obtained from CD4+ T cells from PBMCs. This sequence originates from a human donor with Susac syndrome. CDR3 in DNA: TGTGCCAGTCAGGCGGAAGGATTGACCGGGGAGCTGTTTTTT. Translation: CASQAEGLTGELFF.